This T cell receptor (beta chain) was found in a study of T-cell memory formation after mild COVID-19. Across the study: The study found TCR clusters largely donor specific. General study points: Pre-infection memory held some responding clones, suggesting pre-existing cross-reactive T cells responded. The main location of contracting CD4+ clones was CM and EM, and that of contracting CD8+ clones was EMRA.

5'RACE with constant-segment primers built TCRalpha and TCRbeta cDNA libraries with UMIs. TCRdb used MiXCR to reprocess the 5' RACE reads, holding one entry per CDR3 protein. The profile shows roughly 400,000 distinct CDR3 sequences, 16% of them singletons. Turning to this clonotype: The target antigen is unknown.

The sequence derives from a young man who had mild COVID-19 (a few samples of this study predate the infection). Cell type and time point are not known. The sample comprised PBMCs or a T cell subset sorted from them (not recorded which).

The CDR3 nucleotides are TGCAGTGCGCCCATAATGGCGAACACCGGGGAGCTGTTTTTT. It encodes CSAPIMANTGELFF. This chain uses TRBV20-1 with TRBJ2-2; unclear D gene. Germline CDR1 reads DFQATT; CDR2 reads SNEGSKA (reference sequence). The CDR3 sequence is 14 residues long. Trimming took 6 bases from V and 0 from J, leaving 11 bases between them.